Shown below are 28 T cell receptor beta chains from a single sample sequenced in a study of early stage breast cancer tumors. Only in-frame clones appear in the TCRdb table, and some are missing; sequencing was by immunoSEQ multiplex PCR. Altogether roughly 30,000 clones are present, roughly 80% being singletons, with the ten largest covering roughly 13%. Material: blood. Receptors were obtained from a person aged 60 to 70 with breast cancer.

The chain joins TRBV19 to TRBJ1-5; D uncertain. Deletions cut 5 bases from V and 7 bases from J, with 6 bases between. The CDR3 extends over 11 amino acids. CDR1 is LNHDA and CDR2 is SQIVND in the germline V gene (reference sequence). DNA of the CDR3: TGTGCCAGTAGTTTCAGACAGCCCCAGCATTTT. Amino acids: CASSFRQPQHF. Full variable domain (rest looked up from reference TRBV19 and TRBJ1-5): DGGITQSPKYLFRKEGQNVTLSCEQNLNHDAMYWYRQDPGQGLRLIYYSQIVNDFQKGDIAEGYSVSREKKESFPLTVTSAQKNPTAFYLCASSFRQPQHFGDGTRLSIL.

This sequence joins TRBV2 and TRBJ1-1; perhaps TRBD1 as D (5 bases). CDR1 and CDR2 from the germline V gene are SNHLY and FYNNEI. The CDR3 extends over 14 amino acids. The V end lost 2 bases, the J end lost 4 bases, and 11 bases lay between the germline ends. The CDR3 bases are TGTGCCAGCAGTGAAATTGGAGGGGCCACTGAAGCTTTCTTT. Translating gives CASSEIGGATEAFF. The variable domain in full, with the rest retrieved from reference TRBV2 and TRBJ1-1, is EPEVTQTPSHQVTQMGQEVILRCVPISNHLYFYWYRQILGQKVEFLVSFYNNEISEKSEIFDDQFSVERPDGSNFTLKIRSTKLEDSAMYFCASSEIGGATEAFFGQGTRLTVV.

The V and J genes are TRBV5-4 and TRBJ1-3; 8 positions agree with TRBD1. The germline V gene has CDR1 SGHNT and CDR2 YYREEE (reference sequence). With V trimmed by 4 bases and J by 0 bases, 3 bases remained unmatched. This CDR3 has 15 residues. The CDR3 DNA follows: TGTGCCAGCAGCGGGGGACAGGTCTCTGGAAACACCATATATTTT. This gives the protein CASSGGQVSGNTIYF. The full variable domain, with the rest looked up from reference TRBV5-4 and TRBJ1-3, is ETGVTQSPTHLIKTRGQQVTLRCSSQSGHNTVSWYQQALGQGPQFIFQYYREEENGRGNFPPRFSGLQFPNYSSELNVNALELDDSALYLCASSGGQVSGNTIYFGEGSWLTVV.

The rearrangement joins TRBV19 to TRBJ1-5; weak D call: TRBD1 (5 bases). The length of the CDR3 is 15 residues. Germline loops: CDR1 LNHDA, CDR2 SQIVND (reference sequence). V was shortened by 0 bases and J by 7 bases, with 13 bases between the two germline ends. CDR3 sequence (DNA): TGTGCCAGTAGTATAGAACGGGCAGGGAACCAGCCCCAGCATTTT. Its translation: CASSIERAGNQPQHF.

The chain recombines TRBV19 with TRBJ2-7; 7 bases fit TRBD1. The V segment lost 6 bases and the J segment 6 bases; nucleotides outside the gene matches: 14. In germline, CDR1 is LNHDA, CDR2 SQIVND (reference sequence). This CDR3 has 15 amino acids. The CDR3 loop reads CASRVMTGPVSEQYF. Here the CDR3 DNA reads TGTGCCAGTAGGGTAATGACAGGGCCGGTCTCCGAGCAGTACTTC.

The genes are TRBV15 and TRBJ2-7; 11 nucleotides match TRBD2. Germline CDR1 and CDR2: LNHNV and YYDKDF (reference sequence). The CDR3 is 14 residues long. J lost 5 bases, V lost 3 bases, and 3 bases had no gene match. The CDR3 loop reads CATSSRTSGHEQYF. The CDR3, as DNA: TGTGCCACCAGCAGCCGGACTAGCGGGCACGAGCAGTACTTC.

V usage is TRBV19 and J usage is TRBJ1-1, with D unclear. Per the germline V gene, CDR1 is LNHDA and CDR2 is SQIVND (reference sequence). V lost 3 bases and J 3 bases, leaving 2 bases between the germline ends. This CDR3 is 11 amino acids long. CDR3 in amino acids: CASSIYTEAFF. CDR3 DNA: TGTGCCAGTAGTATCTACACTGAAGCTTTCTTT.

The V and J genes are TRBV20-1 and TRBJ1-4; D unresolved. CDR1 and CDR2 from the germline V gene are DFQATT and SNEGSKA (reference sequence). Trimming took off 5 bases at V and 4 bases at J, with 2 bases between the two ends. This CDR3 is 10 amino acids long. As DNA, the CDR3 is TGCAGTGCTCGTAATGAAAAACTGTTTTTT. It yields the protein CSARNEKLFF.

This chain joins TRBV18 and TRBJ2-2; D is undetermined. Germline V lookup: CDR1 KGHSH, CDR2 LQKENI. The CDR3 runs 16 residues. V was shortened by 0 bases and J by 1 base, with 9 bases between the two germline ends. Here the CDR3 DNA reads TGTGCCAGCTCACCACCGAACGAGCGGAACACCGGGGAGCTGTTTTTT. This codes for CASSPPNERNTGELFF.

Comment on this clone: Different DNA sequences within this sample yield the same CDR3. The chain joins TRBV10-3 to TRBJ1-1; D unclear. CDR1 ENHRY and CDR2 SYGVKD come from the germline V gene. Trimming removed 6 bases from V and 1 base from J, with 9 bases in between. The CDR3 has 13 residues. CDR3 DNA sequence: TGTGCCATCAGCGATGACAAGAACACTGAAGCTTTCTTT. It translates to CAISDDKNTEAFF.

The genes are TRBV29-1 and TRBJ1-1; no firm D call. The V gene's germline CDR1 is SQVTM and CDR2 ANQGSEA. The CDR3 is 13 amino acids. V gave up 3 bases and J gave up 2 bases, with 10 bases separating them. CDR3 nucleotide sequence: TGCAGCGTTGAGAGTGCCACCAACACTGAAGCTTTCTTT. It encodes CSVESATNTEAFF.

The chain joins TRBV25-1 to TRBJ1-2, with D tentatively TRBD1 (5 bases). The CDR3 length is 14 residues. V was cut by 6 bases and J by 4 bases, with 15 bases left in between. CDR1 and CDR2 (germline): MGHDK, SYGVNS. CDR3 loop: CASRAGGRPYGYTF. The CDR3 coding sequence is TGTGCCAGCAGAGCCGGGGGGAGGCCCTATGGCTACACCTTC.

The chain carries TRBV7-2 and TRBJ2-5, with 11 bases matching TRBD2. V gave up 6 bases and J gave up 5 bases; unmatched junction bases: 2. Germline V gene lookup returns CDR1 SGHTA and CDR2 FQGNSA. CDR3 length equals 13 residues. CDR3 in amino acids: CASSRTSGETQYF. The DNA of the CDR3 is TGTGCCAGCAGTCGGACTAGCGGGGAGACCCAGTACTTC.

The CDR3: CASSESDSLQQYF. The CDR3 bases are TGTGCCAGCAGTGAATCGGACAGCTTACAGCAGTACTTC. V gene TRBV25-1 combines with J gene TRBJ2-7; TRBD1 is a possible D gene (6 bases). With 1 base removed from V and 8 bases from J, the gap between germline ends came to 12 bases. Germline lookup yields CDR1 MGHDK and CDR2 SYGVNS. The CDR3 is made up of 13 amino acids.

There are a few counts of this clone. The chain's CDR3 is CAWGQVNSNQPQHF. CDR3 nucleotide sequence: TGTGCCTGGGGACAGGTTAATAGCAATCAGCCCCAGCATTTT. This chain connects TRBV30 to TRBJ1-5, with TRBD1 identical over 7 bases. The CDR3 spans 14 residues. In germline, CDR1 is GTSNPN, CDR2 SVGIG (reference sequence). The J segment lost 0 bases and the V segment lost 5 bases, leaving 4 bases of the junction unmatched.

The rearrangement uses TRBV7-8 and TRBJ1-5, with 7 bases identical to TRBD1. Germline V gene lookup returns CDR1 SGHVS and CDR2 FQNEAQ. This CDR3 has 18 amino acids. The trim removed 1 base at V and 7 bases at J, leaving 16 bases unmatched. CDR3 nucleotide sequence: TGTGCCAGCAGCTTAGTCGTCCGGGGACAGAGCTCTTGGCAGCCCCAGCATTTT. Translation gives CASSLVVRGQSSWQPQHF.

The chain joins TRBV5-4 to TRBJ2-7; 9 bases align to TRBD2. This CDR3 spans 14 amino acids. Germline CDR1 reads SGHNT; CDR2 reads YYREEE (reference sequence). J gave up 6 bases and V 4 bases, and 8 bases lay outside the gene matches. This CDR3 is CASSVSGRGREQYF. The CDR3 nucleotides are TGTGCCAGCAGCGTTAGCGGGAGAGGTCGCGAGCAGTACTTC.

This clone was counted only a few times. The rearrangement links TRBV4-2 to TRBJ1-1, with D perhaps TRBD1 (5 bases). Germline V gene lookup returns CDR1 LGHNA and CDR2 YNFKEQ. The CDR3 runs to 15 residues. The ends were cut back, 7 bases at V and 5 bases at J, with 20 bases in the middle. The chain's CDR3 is CASTPGGGEGTEAFF. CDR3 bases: TGTGCCAGCACCCCCGGGGGGGGTGAGGGAACTGAAGCTTTCTTT.

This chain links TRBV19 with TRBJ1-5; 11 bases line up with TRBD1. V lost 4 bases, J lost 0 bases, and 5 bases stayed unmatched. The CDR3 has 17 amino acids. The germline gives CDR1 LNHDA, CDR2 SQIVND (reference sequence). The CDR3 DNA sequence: TGTGCCAGTAGTAGCGGACAGGGGGCTAATAGCAATCAGCCCCAGCATTTT. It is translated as CASSSGQGANSNQPQHF.

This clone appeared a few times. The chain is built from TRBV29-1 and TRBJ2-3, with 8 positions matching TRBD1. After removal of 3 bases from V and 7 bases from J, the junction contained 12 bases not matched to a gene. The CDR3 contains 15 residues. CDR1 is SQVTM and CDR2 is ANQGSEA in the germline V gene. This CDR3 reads CSVEVQGAAENTQYF. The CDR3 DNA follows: TGCAGCGTTGAGGTTCAGGGGGCCGCCGAGAATACGCAGTATTTT.

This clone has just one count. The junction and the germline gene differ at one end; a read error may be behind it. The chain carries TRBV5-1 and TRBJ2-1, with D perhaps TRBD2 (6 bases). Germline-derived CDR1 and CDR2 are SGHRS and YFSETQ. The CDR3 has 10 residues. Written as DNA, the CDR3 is TGCGCCAGCAGCTCCGGACGCGGGGTCTTC. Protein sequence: CASSSGRGVF.

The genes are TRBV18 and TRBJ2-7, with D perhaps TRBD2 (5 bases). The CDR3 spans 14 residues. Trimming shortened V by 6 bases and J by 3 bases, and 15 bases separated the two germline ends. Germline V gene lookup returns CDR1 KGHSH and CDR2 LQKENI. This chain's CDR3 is CASSPTSGDYEQYF. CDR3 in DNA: TGTGCCAGCTCTCCCACCAGCGGTGACTACGAGCAGTACTTC. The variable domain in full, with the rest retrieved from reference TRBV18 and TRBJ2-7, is NAGVMQNPRHLVRRRGQEARLRCSPMKGHSHVYWYRQLPEEGLKFMVYLQKENIIDESGMPKERFSAEFPKEGPSILRIQQVVRGDSAAYFCASSPTSGDYEQYFGPGTRLTVT.

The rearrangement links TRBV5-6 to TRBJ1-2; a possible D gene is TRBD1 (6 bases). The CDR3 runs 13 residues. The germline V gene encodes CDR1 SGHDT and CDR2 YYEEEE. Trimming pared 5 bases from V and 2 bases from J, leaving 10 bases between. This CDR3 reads CASRRQENYGYTF. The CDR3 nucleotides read TGTGCCAGCAGGCGACAGGAGAACTATGGCTACACCTTC.

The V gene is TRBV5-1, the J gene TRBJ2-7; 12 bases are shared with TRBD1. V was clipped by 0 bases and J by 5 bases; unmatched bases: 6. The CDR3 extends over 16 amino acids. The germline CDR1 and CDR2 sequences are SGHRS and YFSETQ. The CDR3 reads CASSLAPGQGAHEQYF. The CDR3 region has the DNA TGCGCCAGCAGCTTGGCCCCGGGACAGGGGGCTCACGAGCAGTACTTC.

In DNA, the CDR3 is TGTGCCAGCAGCTTAGCCCCTAGCGGAGGAACCTACGAGCAGTACTTC. It is translated as CASSLAPSGGTYEQYF. The J gene is TRBJ2-7, the V gene TRBV7-2, with 7 nucleotides matching TRBD2. V trimming: 0 bases; J trimming: 2 bases; junction bases outside the gene matches: 7. CDR1 is SGHTA and CDR2 is FQGNSA in the germline V gene. This CDR3 is built from 16 residues.

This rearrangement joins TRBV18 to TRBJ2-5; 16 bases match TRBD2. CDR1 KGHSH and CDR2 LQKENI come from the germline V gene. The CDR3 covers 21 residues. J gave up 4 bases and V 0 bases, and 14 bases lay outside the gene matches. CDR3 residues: CASSPPVGTSGRAISGETQYF. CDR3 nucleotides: TGTGCCAGCTCACCACCGGTCGGGACTAGCGGGAGGGCCATCAGCGGAGAGACCCAGTACTTC.

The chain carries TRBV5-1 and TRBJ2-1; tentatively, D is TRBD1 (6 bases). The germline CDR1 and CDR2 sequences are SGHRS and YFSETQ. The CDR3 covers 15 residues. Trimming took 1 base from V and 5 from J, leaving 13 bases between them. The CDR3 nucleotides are TGCGCCAGCAGCTTGTTGCGGACAGTGAACAATGAGCAGTTCTTC. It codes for CASSLLRTVNNEQFF.

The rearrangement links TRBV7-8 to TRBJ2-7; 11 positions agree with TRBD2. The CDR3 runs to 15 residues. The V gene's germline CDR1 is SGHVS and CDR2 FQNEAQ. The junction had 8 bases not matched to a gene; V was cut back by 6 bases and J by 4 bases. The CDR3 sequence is CASSFSGRAAYEQYF. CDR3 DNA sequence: TGTGCCAGCAGTTTTAGCGGGAGGGCCGCGTACGAGCAGTACTTC.